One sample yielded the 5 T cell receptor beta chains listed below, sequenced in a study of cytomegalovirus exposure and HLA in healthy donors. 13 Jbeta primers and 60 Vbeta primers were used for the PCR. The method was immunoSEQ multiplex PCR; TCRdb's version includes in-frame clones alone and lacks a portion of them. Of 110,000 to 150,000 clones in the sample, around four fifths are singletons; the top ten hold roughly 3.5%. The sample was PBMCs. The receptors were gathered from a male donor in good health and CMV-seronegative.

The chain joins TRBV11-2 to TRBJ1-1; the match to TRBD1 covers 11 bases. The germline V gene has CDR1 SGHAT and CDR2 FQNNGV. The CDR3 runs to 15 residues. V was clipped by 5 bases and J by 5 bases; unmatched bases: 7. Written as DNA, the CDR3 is TGTGCCAGCAGCGAAGGACAGGGGGCTCGGACTGAAGCTTTCTTT. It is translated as CASSEGQGARTEAFF.

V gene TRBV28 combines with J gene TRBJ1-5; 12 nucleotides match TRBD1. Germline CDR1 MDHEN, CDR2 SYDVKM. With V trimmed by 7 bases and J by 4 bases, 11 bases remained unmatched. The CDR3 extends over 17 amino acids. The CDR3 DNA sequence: TGTGCCAGCATCGCCTCGGGGACAGGGGGCAGAAATCAGCCCCAGCATTTT. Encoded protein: CASIASGTGGRNQPQHF.

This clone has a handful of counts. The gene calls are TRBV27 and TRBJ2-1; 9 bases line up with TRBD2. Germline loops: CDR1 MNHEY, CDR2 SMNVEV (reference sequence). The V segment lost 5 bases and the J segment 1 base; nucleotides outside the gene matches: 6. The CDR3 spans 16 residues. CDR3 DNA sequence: TGTGCCAGCAGTAAGCTAGCGGGAAATTCCTACAATGAGCAGTTCTTC. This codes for CASSKLAGNSYNEQFF.

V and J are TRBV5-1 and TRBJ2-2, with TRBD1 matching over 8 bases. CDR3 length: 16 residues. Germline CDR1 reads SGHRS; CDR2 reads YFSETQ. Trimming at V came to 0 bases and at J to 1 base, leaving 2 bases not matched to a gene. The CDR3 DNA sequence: TGCGCCAGCAGCTTGGGAGGACAGGGGAACACCGGGGAGCTGTTTTTT. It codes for CASSLGGQGNTGELFF.

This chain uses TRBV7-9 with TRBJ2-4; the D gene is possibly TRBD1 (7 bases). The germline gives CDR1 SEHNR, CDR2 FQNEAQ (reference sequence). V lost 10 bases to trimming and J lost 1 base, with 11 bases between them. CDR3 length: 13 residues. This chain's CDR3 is CATAGGAKNIQYF. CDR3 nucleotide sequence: TGTGCCACAGCAGGGGGGGCCAAAAACATTCAGTACTTC.